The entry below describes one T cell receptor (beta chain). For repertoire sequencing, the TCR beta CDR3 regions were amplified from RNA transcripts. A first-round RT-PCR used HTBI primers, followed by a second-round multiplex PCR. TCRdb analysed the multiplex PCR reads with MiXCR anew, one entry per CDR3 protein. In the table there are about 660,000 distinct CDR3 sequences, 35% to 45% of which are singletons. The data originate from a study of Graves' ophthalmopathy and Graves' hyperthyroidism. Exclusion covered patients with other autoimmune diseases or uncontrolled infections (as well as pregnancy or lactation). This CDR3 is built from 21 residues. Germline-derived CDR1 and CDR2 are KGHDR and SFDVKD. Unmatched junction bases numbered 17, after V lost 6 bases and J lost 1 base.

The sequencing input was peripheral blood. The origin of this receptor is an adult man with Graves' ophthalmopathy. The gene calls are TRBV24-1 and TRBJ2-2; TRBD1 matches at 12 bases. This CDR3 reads CATSPWPVGDRGPLNTGELFF. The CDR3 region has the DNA TGTGCCACCAGTCCCTGGCCGGTAGGGGACAGGGGGCCCCTGAACACCGGGGAGCTGTTTTTT.